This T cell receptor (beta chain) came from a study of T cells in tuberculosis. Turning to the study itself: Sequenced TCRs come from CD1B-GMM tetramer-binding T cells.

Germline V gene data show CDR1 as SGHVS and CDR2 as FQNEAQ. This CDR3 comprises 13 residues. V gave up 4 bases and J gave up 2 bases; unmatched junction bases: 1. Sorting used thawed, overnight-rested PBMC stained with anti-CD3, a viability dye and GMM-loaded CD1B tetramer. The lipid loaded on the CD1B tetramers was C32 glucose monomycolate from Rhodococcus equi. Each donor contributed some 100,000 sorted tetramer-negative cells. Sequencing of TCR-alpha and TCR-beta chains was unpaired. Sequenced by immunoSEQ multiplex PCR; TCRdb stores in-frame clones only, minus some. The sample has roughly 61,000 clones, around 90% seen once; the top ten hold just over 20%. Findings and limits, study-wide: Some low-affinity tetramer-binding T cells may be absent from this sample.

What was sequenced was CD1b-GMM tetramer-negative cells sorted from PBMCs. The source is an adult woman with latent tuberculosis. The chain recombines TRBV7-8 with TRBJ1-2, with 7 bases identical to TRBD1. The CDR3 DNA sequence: TGTGCCAGCAGCTCGGGACAGAACTATGGCTACACCTTC. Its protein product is CASSSGQNYGYTF.